This T cell receptor (beta chain) stems from a study of blood T cell repertoires in COVID-19. Overall study context: In each case, the material was cDNA or gDNA derived from T cells, B-cell-depleted T cells, or PBMCs.

Under the authors' procedure: Amplifying reference gene primers gave estimates of nucleated cell counts. The assay was immunoSEQ multiplex PCR, and TCRdb's table has in-frame clones only and misses some. V and J calls plus clone size are reproduced from that table; the DNA served to infer D and trimming. The sample includes some 85,000 clones, roughly 78% of them seen just once. This CDR3 spans 17 amino acids. V shed 2 bases and J 0 bases; nucleotides not matched to a gene: 10. Germline loops: CDR1 SGHKS, CDR2 YYEKEE (reference sequence). This clone has just one count. J is TRBJ2-5 and V is TRBV5-5; 7 nucleotides align to TRBD2. Input material: peripheral blood. The clonotype comes from a woman older than 75 with acute or convalescent COVID-19. The CDR3 coding sequence is TGTGCCAGCAGCTTCGGGACTACGATCTTGTACCAAGAGACCCAGTACTTC. This encodes CASSFGTTILYQETQYF.